A selection of T cell receptor beta chains follows, all from one sample in a study of shared clonotypes between healthy human individuals. This table comes from immunoSEQ multiplex PCR, and its TCRdb copy is limited to in-frame clones, with some not included. Of some 2,400,000 clones listed, about 94% are singletons. The sequenced sample was naive CD4+ T cells sorted from blood. The receptor set was obtained from a man younger than 35 in good health. The CDR3 runs from the conserved cysteine through the conserved F or W. The D gene is left open where the match is weak. A row's size may be missing; if present it is once, few, many or a size class.

V: TRBV6-1; J: TRBJ1-2; size: NA; D: NA; DNA: TGTGCCAGCAGTGAATTTCCGGGTAACTATGGCTACACCTTC; CDR3: CASSEFPGNYGYTF
V: TRBV5-1; J: TRBJ2-1; size: NA; D: NA; DNA: TGCGCCAGCAGCTTTATGAGGAGATCTTACAATGAGCAGTTCTTC; CDR3: CASSFMRRSYNEQFF
V: TRBV2; J: TRBJ2-5; size: NA; D: TRBD2; DNA: TGTGCCAGCAGTGGGGCTAGCGGGGGACAAGAGACCCAGTACTTC; CDR3: CASSGASGGQETQYF
V: TRBV5-1; J: TRBJ2-1; size: NA; D: TRBD1; DNA: TGCGCCAGCAGCCAACGGACAGGGAGCTCCTACAATGAGCAGTTCTTC; CDR3: CASSQRTGSSYNEQFF
V: TRBV19; J: TRBJ2-7; size: NA; D: NA; DNA: TGTGCCAGTAGCCGTTCTGGGATCGGCAACTACCCCAGTTACGAGCAGTACTTC; CDR3: CASSRSGIGNYPSYEQYF
V: TRBV7-2; J: TRBJ1-2; size: few; D: NA; DNA: TGTGCCAGCAGCCCGAGGGGGAACTATGGCTACACCTTC; CDR3: CASSPRGNYGYTF
V: TRBV10-2; J: TRBJ2-2; size: NA; D: NA; DNA: TGCGCCAGCAGTGTTTTCGGGGCGATCACCGGGGAGCTGTTTTTT; CDR3: CASSVFGAITGELFF
V: TRBV5-1; J: TRBJ1-1; size: once; D: NA; DNA: TGCGCCACCCATGAGGGTACGAACACTGAAGCTTTCTTT; CDR3: CATHEGTNTEAFF
V: TRBV19; J: TRBJ1-2; size: NA; D: NA; DNA: TGTGCCAGTAGTTCGACCTATGGCTACACCTTC; CDR3: CASSSTYGYTF
V: TRBV29-1; J: TRBJ2-5; size: NA; D: TRBD1; DNA: TGCAGCGTCGGACTAACAGGGGGAAAAGAGACCCAGTACTTC; CDR3: CSVGLTGGKETQYF
V: TRBV30; J: TRBJ2-1; size: NA; D: NA; DNA: TGTGCCTGGAGTGTTGGGCCGTCTAGGAATGAGCAGTTCTTC; CDR3: CAWSVGPSRNEQFF
V: TRBV30; J: TRBJ2-7; size: once; D: NA; DNA: TGTGCCTGGAGTGTAGGCGGGGTGGAAAGATTATACTTC; CDR3: CAWSVGGVERLYF
V: TRBV5-8; J: TRBJ1-4; size: NA; D: TRBD1; DNA: TGTGCCAGCAGCGCCGGACAGGGGGCGATGGATGAAAAACTGTTTTTT; CDR3: CASSAGQGAMDEKLFF
V: TRBV21-1; J: TRBJ1-3; size: NA; D: NA; DNA: TGTGCCAGCATCCTTGGGCCGAGCGCTGGAAACACCATATATTTT; CDR3: CASILGPSAGNTIYF
V: TRBV30; J: TRBJ1-1; size: NA; D: NA; DNA: TGTGCCTGGAGTGTAAGTGCTGAAGCTTTCTTT; CDR3: CAWSVSAEAFF
V: TRBV9; J: TRBJ2-3; size: NA; D: NA; DNA: TGTGCCAGCAGCGTAGACCCAACCGGGGATACGCAGTATTTT; CDR3: CASSVDPTGDTQYF
V: TRBV11-2; J: TRBJ2-1; size: NA; D: TRBD2; DNA: TGTGCCAGCAGCTCGGGACTAGCGGTAGATGAGCAGTTCTTC; CDR3: CASSSGLAVDEQFF
V: TRBV5-1; J: TRBJ2-1; size: NA; D: NA; DNA: TGCGCCAGCAGCCTGGACAGCTCTACTTACAATGAGCAGTTCTTC; CDR3: CASSLDSSTYNEQFF
V: TRBV7-3; J: TRBJ2-5; size: NA; D: NA; DNA: TGTGCCAGCAGCCCATACAGAGCGGAGGCGACCCAGTACTTC; CDR3: CASSPYRAEATQYF
V: TRBV28; J: TRBJ1-1; size: once; D: NA; DNA: TGTGCCCAATCAGCGGGGGCGAACACTGAAGCTTTCTTT; CDR3: CAQSAGANTEAFF
V: TRBV30; J: TRBJ2-7; size: NA; D: NA; DNA: TGTGCCTGGAGTGTAGGGGGGGTCTCCTTTCCGTACTTC; CDR3: CAWSVGGVSFPYF
V: TRBV5-1; J: TRBJ2-3; size: NA; D: TRBD2; DNA: TGCGCCAGCAGCATGGAAAGGGGACTAGCGGGGCGCCTACCCACAGATACGCAGTATTTT; CDR3: CASSMERGLAGRLPTDTQYF
V: TRBV5-4; J: TRBJ2-7; size: NA; D: TRBD2; DNA: TGTGCCAGCAGCTTGGGGGGACTAGCGGGACCCGAGCAGTACTTC; CDR3: CASSLGGLAGPEQYF
V: TRBV30; J: TRBJ2-5; size: NA; D: TRBD2; DNA: TGTGCCTGGGCCCCCATGGGGGGGGAGACCCAGTACTTC; CDR3: CAWAPMGGETQYF
V: TRBV11-2; J: TRBJ2-5; size: NA; D: NA; DNA: NA; CDR3: CAYPCGKGEETQYF
V: TRBV30; J: TRBJ2-2; size: NA; D: NA; DNA: TGTGCCTGGACCCAACAGCAGACCGGGGAGCTGTTTTTT; CDR3: CAWTQQQTGELFF
V: TRBV9; J: TRBJ1-2; size: NA; D: NA; DNA: TGTGCCAGCAGCCGAGTTAACTATGGCTACACCTTC; CDR3: CASSRVNYGYTF
V: TRBV19; J: TRBJ1-1; size: NA; D: NA; DNA: TGTGCCAGTAGCTCGGGACAAGTCATGAACACTGAAGCTTTCTTT; CDR3: CASSSGQVMNTEAFF
V: TRBV5-4; J: TRBJ1-2; size: few; D: NA; DNA: TGTGCCAGCAGTTCGGCAGGGGTCTACGGCTACACCTTC; CDR3: CASSSAGVYGYTF
V: TRBV30; J: TRBJ2-2; size: NA; D: NA; DNA: TGTGCCTGGAACCCGGTTCAGGACACCGGGGAGCTGTTTTTT; CDR3: CAWNPVQDTGELFF
V: TRBV18; J: TRBJ2-7; size: few; D: TRBD1; DNA: TGTGCCAGCTCACCACAACAGGGGGGCGAGCAGTACTTC; CDR3: CASSPQQGGEQYF
V: TRBV6-1; J: TRBJ1-5; size: NA; D: NA; DNA: TGTGCCAGCAGTGAAGGAGAAGGCCACGGCCAGCCCCAGCATTTT; CDR3: CASSEGEGHGQPQHF
V: TRBV5-4; J: TRBJ2-5; size: NA; D: NA; DNA: TGTGCCAGCAGCTTGGCGGCAGGGGGGGAGACCCAGTACTTC; CDR3: CASSLAAGGETQYF
V: TRBV7-2; J: TRBJ2-2; size: NA; D: TRBD1; DNA: TGTGCCAGCAGCAGGGACAGGATAGGCACCGGGGAGCTGTTTTTT; CDR3: CASSRDRIGTGELFF
V: TRBV5-8; J: TRBJ1-2; size: NA; D: NA; DNA: TGTGCCAGCAGCTTGCAACGGAACTATGGCTACACCTTC; CDR3: CASSLQRNYGYTF
V: TRBV7-8; J: TRBJ1-2; size: NA; D: TRBD1; DNA: TGTGCCAGCAGCTTATATCGGGCAGGGGGTAGGACTAACTATGGCTACACCTTC; CDR3: CASSLYRAGGRTNYGYTF
V: TRBV2; J: TRBJ2-7; size: once; D: TRBD2; DNA: TGTGCCAGCAGCCTAGCGGGGGGCAGCCACTACGAGCAGTACTTC; CDR3: CASSLAGGSHYEQYF
V: TRBV30; J: TRBJ1-6; size: NA; D: NA; DNA: TGTGCCTGGAGTGTGAGCTCCTATAATTCACCCCTCCACTTT; CDR3: CAWSVSSYNSPLHF
V: TRBV6-5; J: TRBJ2-3; size: NA; D: NA; DNA: TGTGCCAGCAGCCGGGACTCTAGCACAGATACGCAGTATTTT; CDR3: CASSRDSSTDTQYF
V: TRBV28; J: TRBJ2-7; size: NA; D: TRBD1; DNA: TGTGCCAGCAGGGACCGGACAGGGGGTTACGAGCAGTACTTC; CDR3: CASRDRTGGYEQYF
V: TRBV7-2; J: TRBJ1-4; size: NA; D: NA; DNA: TGTGCCAGCAGCCCCGCCCGGGTGACTAATGAAAAACTGTTTTTT; CDR3: CASSPARVTNEKLFF
V: TRBV9; J: TRBJ2-2; size: NA; D: NA; DNA: TGTGCCAGCAGCCTGGGAGTCGCGAACACCGGGGAGCTGTTTTTT; CDR3: CASSLGVANTGELFF
V: TRBV6-1; J: TRBJ2-2; size: NA; D: NA; DNA: TGTGCCAGCCGGCAGGGGAATACCGGGGAGCTGTTTTTT; CDR3: CASRQGNTGELFF
V: TRBV11-2; J: TRBJ2-2; size: NA; D: NA; DNA: TGTGCCAGCAGCTTCTTATATGGGATCGGGGAGCTGTTTTTT; CDR3: CASSFLYGIGELFF
V: TRBV15; J: TRBJ2-5; size: NA; D: NA; DNA: TGTGCCACCAGCAGAGGGGGTAGCGGGACCCAGTACTTC; CDR3: CATSRGGSGTQYF
V: TRBV5-1; J: TRBJ1-6; size: once; D: NA; DNA: TGCGCCAGCAGTGGGGCCTCGAGGGGACCCCTCCACTTT; CDR3: CASSGASRGPLHF
V: TRBV1; J: TRBJ1-6; size: NA; D: NA; DNA: TGCACCAGCAGCCAAGATGGGCGGAACAACCATAATTCACCCCTCCACTTT; CDR3: CTSSQDGRNNHNSPLHF
V: TRBV19; J: TRBJ2-1; size: NA; D: TRBD2; DNA: TGTGCCACTCACGGGACTAGCGGGATATACAATGAGCAGTTCTTC; CDR3: CATHGTSGIYNEQFF
V: TRBV10-3; J: TRBJ2-7; size: NA; D: TRBD2; DNA: TGTGCCATCAAGCTAGCGGGAGACGAGCAGTACTTC; CDR3: CAIKLAGDEQYF
V: TRBV4-2; J: TRBJ2-2; size: NA; D: NA; DNA: TGTGCCAGCAGCCAAGATCACAGAGACACCGGGGAGCTGTTTTTT; CDR3: CASSQDHRDTGELFF